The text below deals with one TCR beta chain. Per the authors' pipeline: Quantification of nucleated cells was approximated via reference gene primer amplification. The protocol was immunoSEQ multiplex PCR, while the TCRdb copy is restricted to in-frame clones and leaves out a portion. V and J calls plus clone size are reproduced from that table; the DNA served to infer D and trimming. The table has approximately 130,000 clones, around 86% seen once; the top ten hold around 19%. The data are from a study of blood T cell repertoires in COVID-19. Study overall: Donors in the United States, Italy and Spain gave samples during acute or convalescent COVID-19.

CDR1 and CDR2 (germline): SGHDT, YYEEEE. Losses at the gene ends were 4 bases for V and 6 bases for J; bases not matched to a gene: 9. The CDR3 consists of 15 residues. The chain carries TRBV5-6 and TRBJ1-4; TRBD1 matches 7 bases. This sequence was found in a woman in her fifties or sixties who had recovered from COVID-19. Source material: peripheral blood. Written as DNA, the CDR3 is TGTGCCAGCAGCCACAGGCCGGGACAGTATGAAAAACTGTTTTTT. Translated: CASSHRPGQYEKLFF.